Shown below are 32 T cell receptor beta chains from a single sample sequenced in a study of OX40 agonist ivuxolimab in advanced cancers. Only in-frame clones appear in the TCRdb table, and some are missing; sequencing was by immunoSEQ multiplex PCR. The sample has about 57,000 clones; around 86% are singletons. The specimen was CD4+ or CD8+ T cells sorted from blood, collected in a trial of the OX40 agonist ivuxolimab. Every receptor here comes from an adult with an advanced solid tumor such as melanoma, head and neck, liver or kidney cancer.

The chain joins TRBV4-1 to TRBJ1-5, with D possibly being TRBD1 (6 bases). This CDR3 region has 15 residues. Germline V gene sequence: CDR1 MGHRA, CDR2 YSYEKL. Trimming removed 4 bases from V and 1 base from J, with 11 bases in between. CDR3 in amino acids: CASSPTGTSNQPQHF. As DNA, the CDR3 is TGCGCCAGCAGCCCTACCGGGACAAGCAATCAGCCCCAGCATTTT.

The rearrangement joins TRBV5-1 to TRBJ2-7, with a weak D call TRBD1 (6 bases). Trimming shortened V by 4 bases and J by 3 bases, and 11 bases separated the two germline ends. This CDR3 comprises 13 residues. Germline V gene lookup returns CDR1 SGHRS and CDR2 YFSETQ. DNA for the CDR3: TGCGCCAGCAGCCGGGACAACTTCTACGAGCAGTACTTC. Translating it yields CASSRDNFYEQYF. The full variable domain, in which reference TRBV5-1 and TRBJ2-7 provide the parts outside the CDR3, is KAGVTQTPRYLIKTRGQQVTLSCSPISGHRSVSWYQQTPGQGLQFLFEYFSETQRNKGNFPGRFSGRQFSNSRSEMNVSTLELGDSALYLCASSRDNFYEQYFGPGTRLTVT.

The V and J genes are TRBV15 and TRBJ1-1, with 7 bases lining up with TRBD1. With 5 bases clipped from V and 6 bases from J, the junction kept 6 bases outside the gene matches. This CDR3 region has 13 residues. From germline, CDR1 is LNHNV and CDR2 YYDKDF (reference sequence). As DNA, the CDR3 is TGTGCCACCAGCCTAGGGACAGAGCCTGAAGCTTTCTTT. It specifies CATSLGTEPEAFF.

This clone has just a few counts. The chain couples TRBV18 to TRBJ2-2; D not resolved. The germline V gene encodes CDR1 KGHSH and CDR2 LQKENI. V was pared by 6 bases and J by 4 bases, with 12 bases between. CDR3 size: 14 residues. The CDR3 is CASSLTAGTGELFF. CDR3 DNA sequence: TGTGCCAGCTCCCTGACGGCAGGCACCGGGGAGCTGTTTTTT.

The chain links TRBV18 to TRBJ1-5, with D unresolved. CDR1 and CDR2 from the germline V gene are KGHSH and LQKENI. The CDR3 is 13 amino acids. Trimming stripped 8 bases from V and 1 base from J, with 9 bases between. CDR3 residues: CASTDQSNQPQHF. For the CDR3, the DNA is TGTGCCAGCACCGACCAAAGCAATCAGCCCCAGCATTTT.

The chain employs TRBV29-1 and TRBJ2-5; either TRBD1 or TRBD2 may fit D (6 bases each). The germline V and J ends were trimmed by 8 bases and 5 bases, with 15 bases remaining between them. Germline lookup yields CDR1 SQVTM and CDR2 ANQGSEA. The CDR3 contains 12 residues. The CDR3 spells CSTSTGAETQYF. Written as DNA, the CDR3 is TGCAGCACCTCCACGGGGGCGGAGACCCAGTACTTC.

V gene TRBV27 combines with J gene TRBJ1-6; a weak D match, TRBD1 (5 bases). Trimming pared 5 bases from V and 6 bases from J, leaving 20 bases between. Per germline, CDR1 MNHEY and CDR2 SMNVEV (reference sequence). The CDR3 sequence is 17 residues long. DNA for the CDR3: TGTGCCAGCAGTCAATCTGGGACTCCAGGAGCTAATTCACCCCTCCACTTT. Amino acid sequence: CASSQSGTPGANSPLHF.

The chain combines TRBV18 with TRBJ2-7; TRBD1 aligns across 7 bases. The CDR3 runs 15 residues. The germline gives CDR1 KGHSH, CDR2 LQKENI. J was trimmed by 1 base and V by 1 base; bases with no gene match: 4. Here the CDR3 DNA reads TGTGCCAGCTCACCACTAGGACAGGAGTCCTACGAGCAGTACTTC. This sequence encodes CASSPLGQESYEQYF.

The J gene is TRBJ2-7, the V gene TRBV28; TRBD2 agrees at 10 bases. The J segment lost 4 bases and the V segment lost 0 bases, leaving 15 bases of the junction unmatched. The CDR3 extends over 19 amino acids. In germline, CDR1 is MDHEN, CDR2 SYDVKM. The CDR3 protein is CASSLWVSPSGRASYEQYF. CDR3 nucleotides: TGTGCCAGCAGTTTATGGGTCTCCCCGAGCGGGAGGGCCTCTTACGAGCAGTACTTC.

This chain links TRBV19 with TRBJ1-6, with no clear D. Germline CDR1 reads LNHDA; CDR2 reads SQIVND (reference sequence). V was trimmed by 5 bases and J by 0 bases, leaving 11 bases between them. CDR3 size: 16 residues. The DNA for the CDR3 is TGTGCCAGTAGTCCCCAGAGGAGCTCCTATAATTCACCCCTCCACTTT. It is translated as CASSPQRSSYNSPLHF.

V gene TRBV6-6 combines with J gene TRBJ1-2; TRBD1 matches 7 bases. The germline V gene has CDR1 MNHNY and CDR2 SVGAGI (reference sequence). The V gene end was trimmed by 4 bases and the J gene end by 2 bases; junction bases not matched to a gene: 10. The CDR3 is made up of 16 amino acids. DNA for the CDR3: TGTGCCAGCAGTTCCCCCAGCAGGGGGGGCAACTATGGCTACACCTTC. Protein product: CASSSPSRGGNYGYTF.

J is TRBJ2-7 and V is TRBV5-1, with D uncertain. Trimming stripped 2 bases from V and 0 bases from J, with 9 bases between. The CDR3 length is 14 residues. The V gene's germline CDR1 is SGHRS and CDR2 YFSETQ. This CDR3 reads CASSFGGFSYEQYF. DNA for the CDR3: TGCGCCAGCAGCTTTGGCGGATTCTCCTACGAGCAGTACTTC.

This clone was recorded once. V gene TRBV5-1 combines with J gene TRBJ1-5; maybe TRBD1 (5 bases). V lost 2 bases and J lost 3, with 9 bases in between. Germline CDR1 SGHRS, CDR2 YFSETQ. The CDR3 runs 14 residues. CDR3 bases: TGCGCCAGCAGCTTTTCAGGGCCCAATCAGCCCCAGCATTTT. Translated: CASSFSGPNQPQHF.

The chain employs TRBV5-1 and TRBJ1-6; D unclear. The CDR3 extends over 12 amino acids. V was pared by 4 bases and J by 8 bases, with 7 bases between. The germline gives CDR1 SGHRS, CDR2 YFSETQ. CDR3 bases: TGCGCCAGCAGCACCGGGGATTCACCCCTCCACTTT. Protein product: CASSTGDSPLHF. The whole variable domain, filled in from reference TRBV5-1 and TRBJ1-6, reads KAGVTQTPRYLIKTRGQQVTLSCSPISGHRSVSWYQQTPGQGLQFLFEYFSETQRNKGNFPGRFSGRQFSNSRSEMNVSTLELGDSALYLCASSTGDSPLHFGNGTRLTVT.

This chain joins TRBV2 and TRBJ2-2; TRBD1 matches at 7 bases. V was pared by 10 bases and J by 5 bases, with 7 bases of the junction left unmatched. Germline V CDR1 and CDR2: SNHLY, FYNNEI. This CDR3 has 13 amino acids. CDR3 nucleotide sequence: TGTGCCACCGCAGGCAGGGGGACCGGGGAGCTGTTTTTT. It specifies CATAGRGTGELFF.

This chain connects TRBV13 to TRBJ1-2; D gene unclear. The CDR3 is 16 amino acids. In germline, CDR1 is PRHDT, CDR2 FYEKMQ (reference sequence). V was pared by 1 base and J by 0 bases, with 12 bases between. CDR3 bases: TGTGCCAGCAGCTTAGTGGGAGGACTTTCTAACTATGGCTACACCTTC. Residues: CASSLVGGLSNYGYTF.

This clone has a single count. The rearrangement links TRBV27 to TRBJ2-7, with 8 bases identical to TRBD2. The CDR3 spans 13 residues. V trimming: 10 bases; J trimming: 7 bases; junction bases outside the gene matches: 12. CDR1 is MNHEY, CDR2 SMNVEV, per germline (reference sequence). The CDR3 loop is CATFKRELGEQYF. The CDR3 DNA follows: TGTGCCACCTTTAAGCGGGAGCTCGGTGAGCAGTACTTC.

The rearrangement uses TRBV7-8 and TRBJ1-5; D is possibly TRBD1 (6 bases). V lost 0 bases to trimming and J lost 2 bases, with 11 bases between them. The CDR3 sequence is 16 residues long. Germline CDR1 SGHVS, CDR2 FQNEAQ. CDR3 loop: CASSLARAGGNQPQHF. The CDR3 nucleotides are TGTGCCAGCAGCTTAGCGCGGGCAGGGGGCAATCAGCCCCAGCATTTT.

The V call is TRBV10-3, the J call TRBJ1-3, with 7 bases identical to TRBD1. J lost 2 bases, V lost 6 bases, and 7 bases had no gene match. The V gene's germline CDR1 is ENHRY and CDR2 SYGVKD. The CDR3 has 15 residues. CDR3 coding DNA: TGTGCCATCAGAGGGACAGACACTCCTGGAAACACCATATATTTT. Translation: CAIRGTDTPGNTIYF.

In DNA form, the CDR3 reads TGCGCCAGCAGCTTGCACAGGGATCTCTACGAGCAGTACTTC. Its protein product is CASSLHRDLYEQYF. The chain is built from TRBV5-1 and TRBJ2-7; tentative D call: TRBD1 (6 bases). V was shortened by 1 base and J by 3 bases, with 11 bases between the two germline ends. The CDR3 has 14 amino acids. Per the germline V gene, CDR1 is SGHRS and CDR2 is YFSETQ.

The chain recombines TRBV28 with TRBJ2-7, with TRBD1 matching over 8 bases. Germline V lookup: CDR1 MDHEN, CDR2 SYDVKM. Trimming removed 5 bases from V and 3 bases from J; junction bases left unmatched: 9. The CDR3 totals 15 residues. The CDR3 sequence: CASSPYRGEGYEQYF. CDR3 sequence (DNA): TGTGCCAGCAGTCCATACAGGGGGGAAGGCTACGAGCAGTACTTC.

The chain employs TRBV9 and TRBJ2-5; perhaps TRBD2 as D (6 bases). Per the germline V gene, CDR1 is SGDLS and CDR2 is YYNGEE. The CDR3 sequence is 15 residues long. Trimming removed 4 bases from V and 1 base from J, with 14 bases in between. CDR3 coding DNA: TGTGCCAGCAGCCCTACGCCGGGGGTCCAAGAGACCCAGTACTTC. Amino acids: CASSPTPGVQETQYF.

J is TRBJ2-1 and V is TRBV4-1; 8 nucleotides line up with TRBD1. The CDR3 is 14 residues long. CDR1 MGHRA and CDR2 YSYEKL come from the germline V gene. With 10 bases clipped from V and 6 bases from J, the junction kept 11 bases outside the gene matches. Here the CDR3 reads CATRKTGVRNEQFF. Written as DNA, the CDR3 is TGCGCCACCAGGAAGACAGGGGTCCGCAATGAGCAGTTCTTC.

As DNA, the CDR3 is TGTGCCAGCAGTGAAGGGATGATCAACTCTGGAAACACCATATATTTT. This sequence encodes CASSEGMINSGNTIYF. The chain joins TRBV6-1 to TRBJ1-3; D remains ambiguous. The CDR3 has 16 amino acids. Trimming shortened V by 1 base and J by 0 bases, and 10 bases separated the two germline ends. Germline V gives CDR1 MNHNS, CDR2 SASEGT.

The gene calls are TRBV9 and TRBJ2-5; tentatively, D is TRBD1 or TRBD2 (5 bases each). Deletions cut 0 bases from V and 5 bases from J, with 11 bases between. This CDR3 contains 14 residues. Germline V gene data show CDR1 as SGDLS and CDR2 as YYNGEE. CDR3 nucleotides: TGTGCCAGCAGCGTAGGAGGGGCATCGGAGACCCAGTACTTC. This encodes CASSVGGASETQYF.

The chain employs TRBV25-1 and TRBJ1-2, with 9 bases that match TRBD1. After removal of 7 bases from V and 3 bases from J, the junction contained 3 bases not matched to a gene. Germline-derived CDR1 and CDR2 are MGHDK and SYGVNS. The CDR3 is made up of 13 amino acids. CDR3 amino acids: CASTWTGDYGYTF. CDR3 sequence (DNA): TGTGCCAGCACCTGGACAGGGGACTATGGCTACACCTTC.

The chain is built from TRBV5-1 and TRBJ1-2; D ambiguous. CDR1 is SGHRS and CDR2 is YFSETQ in the germline V gene. CDR3 length: 13 amino acids. The V gene lost 3 bases and the J gene lost 8 bases, with 14 bases spanning the gap. CDR3 residues: CASSSRGEDGYTF. The CDR3 region has the DNA TGCGCCAGCAGCTCCCGTGGGGAGGACGGCTACACCTTC.

This chain joins TRBV6-1 and TRBJ2-5; no clear D gene. The CDR3 length is 11 residues. Trimming removed 4 bases at V and 3 bases at J, with 3 bases between. Germline loops: CDR1 MNHNS, CDR2 SASEGT. CDR3 loop: CASSAKETQYF. The CDR3 bases are TGTGCCAGCAGTGCCAAAGAGACCCAGTACTTC.

The genes are TRBV6-6 and TRBJ2-7, with 11 bases that match TRBD1. V was pared by 0 bases and J by 0 bases, with 1 base of the junction left unmatched. This CDR3 contains 16 residues. Per germline, CDR1 MNHNY and CDR2 SVGAGI (reference sequence). For the CDR3, the DNA is TGTGCCAGCAGTTACTCGGGACAGGGGGGCTCCTACGAGCAGTACTTC. This translates into CASSYSGQGGSYEQYF.

The chain carries TRBV2 and TRBJ1-5; D perhaps matches TRBD1 (5 bases). The CDR3 length is 14 residues. Trimming stripped 0 bases from V and 4 bases from J, with 7 bases between. From germline, CDR1 is SNHLY and CDR2 FYNNEI. The CDR3 sequence: CASSEADSNQPQHF. The DNA for the CDR3 is TGTGCCAGCAGTGAAGCCGACAGTAATCAGCCCCAGCATTTT.

The chain employs TRBV7-9 and TRBJ1-2; D is undetermined. The V end was cut by 3 bases, the J end by 6 bases, with 14 bases between. The CDR3 totals 14 residues. Germline V gene lookup returns CDR1 SEHNR and CDR2 FQNEAQ (reference sequence). The CDR3 DNA follows: TGTGCCAGCAGCTTGGGCGGTTCTATGGATGGCTACACCTTC. It is translated as CASSLGGSMDGYTF. Filled out from reference TRBV7-9 and TRBJ1-2, the complete variable domain reads DTGVSQNPRHKITKRGQNVTFRCDPISEHNRLYWYRQTLGQGPEFLTYFQNEAQLEKSRLLSDRFSAERPKGSFSTLEIQRTEQGDSAMYLCASSLGGSMDGYTFGSGTRLTVV.

The chain combines TRBV27 with TRBJ1-4; 8 positions agree with TRBD1. The germline V gene encodes CDR1 MNHEY and CDR2 SMNVEV (reference sequence). The CDR3 has 15 amino acids. Trimming took 6 bases from V and 8 from J; bases not matched to a gene: 11. The CDR3 here is CASRATQGQGEKLFF. The CDR3 coding sequence is TGTGCCAGCAGAGCGACTCAAGGACAGGGAGAAAAACTGTTTTTT.